These T cell receptor beta chains were read from a single sample in a study of control samples from healthy donors and cancer patients. The data were produced by immunoSEQ multiplex PCR, yet TCRdb's version contains in-frame clones alone and is incomplete. The sample lists about 130,000 clones, around 90% occurring once. The sample was blood. These TCRs come from a man in his late teens or twenties in good health. Each CDR3 is given with its conserved first and last residue. D genes are given only for firm matches. Where a row states a size, it is once, few, many or the class of an expanded clone; other rows omit it.

V gene: TRBV5-1
J gene: TRBJ1-1
clone size: .
D gene: .
CDR3 DNA: TGCGCCAGCAGCTTTTCACCCGACAGGAACACTGAAGCTTTCTTT
CDR3 protein: CASSFSPDRNTEAFF

V gene: TRBV5-4
J gene: TRBJ1-1
clone size: .
D gene: .
CDR3 DNA: TGTGCCAGCAGCTTGAAGGGGGTGAACACTGAAGCTTTCTTT
CDR3 protein: CASSLKGVNTEAFF

V gene: TRBV30
J gene: TRBJ1-2
clone size: .
D gene: .
CDR3 DNA: TGTGCCTGGACTCCGGTCCCGGGGTATGGCTACACCTTC
CDR3 protein: CAWTPVPGYGYTF

V gene: TRBV14
J gene: TRBJ1-2
clone size: .
D gene: .
CDR3 DNA: TGTGCCAGCAGCCAAGCCAAACAGGGACCTAACTATGGCTACACCTTC
CDR3 protein: CASSQAKQGPNYGYTF

V gene: TRBV5-8
J gene: TRBJ2-1
clone size: .
D gene: TRBD2
CDR3 DNA: TGTGCCAGCAGCTTGATAGCGGGGAACAATGAGCAGTTCTTC
CDR3 protein: CASSLIAGNNEQFF

V gene: TRBV7-2
J gene: TRBJ2-3
clone size: .
D gene: TRBD2
CDR3 DNA: TGTGCCAGCAGCTCGTCAGCGGGGGGATTAGATACGCAGTATTTT
CDR3 protein: CASSSSAGGLDTQYF

V gene: TRBV30
J gene: TRBJ1-1
clone size: .
D gene: .
CDR3 DNA: TGTGCCTGGAGCCTACTTGGGGTGAACACTGAAGCTTTCTTT
CDR3 protein: CAWSLLGVNTEAFF

V gene: TRBV2
J gene: TRBJ2-5
clone size: .
D gene: .
CDR3 DNA: TGTGCCAGCAGTGAATTCCGGGGAGAGACCCAGTACTTC
CDR3 protein: CASSEFRGETQYF

V gene: TRBV5-1
J gene: TRBJ1-2
clone size: .
D gene: TRBD1
CDR3 DNA: TGCGCCAGCAGCCCTGCGGGACAGGGTGGTAACTATGGCTACACCTTC
CDR3 protein: CASSPAGQGGNYGYTF

V gene: TRBV7-6
J gene: TRBJ2-7
clone size: .
D gene: .
CDR3 DNA: TGTGCCAGCAGCCCCCTAGCGTTGGGCTCCTACGAGCAGTACTTC
CDR3 protein: CASSPLALGSYEQYF

V gene: TRBV4-1
J gene: TRBJ2-7
clone size: .
D gene: TRBD2
CDR3 DNA: TGCGCCAGCAGCCAAATTCTAGCGGGGGTGAGAGAGCAGTACTTC
CDR3 protein: CASSQILAGVREQYF

V gene: TRBV7-8
J gene: TRBJ2-3
clone size: .
D gene: .
CDR3 DNA: TGTGCCAGCAGCTTAGCATTGCGGGCTAGCACAGATACGCAGTATTTT
CDR3 protein: CASSLALRASTDTQYF

V gene: TRBV19
J gene: TRBJ1-5
clone size: .
D gene: .
CDR3 DNA: TGTGCCAGTAGTATTGGGCAGACCTATAGCAATCAGCCCCAGCATTTT
CDR3 protein: CASSIGQTYSNQPQHF

V gene: TRBV15
J gene: TRBJ1-2
clone size: .
D gene: .
CDR3 DNA: TGTGCCACCAGCAGAGATGTAAGGAAGGATGGCTACACCTTC
CDR3 protein: CATSRDVRKDGYTF

V gene: TRBV27
J gene: TRBJ2-5
clone size: .
D gene: .
CDR3 DNA: TGTGCCAGCAGTTTAAAGGACCAAGAGACCCAGTACTTC
CDR3 protein: CASSLKDQETQYF

V gene: TRBV11-2
J gene: TRBJ1-1
clone size: .
D gene: .
CDR3 DNA: TGTGCCAGCAGCACCGGGGCACTATACACTGAAGCTTTCTTT
CDR3 protein: CASSTGALYTEAFF

V gene: TRBV19
J gene: TRBJ2-5
clone size: .
D gene: .
CDR3 DNA: TGTGCCAGTAGTTTGAATAGGGAGACCCAGTACTTC
CDR3 protein: CASSLNRETQYF

V gene: TRBV9
J gene: TRBJ1-2
clone size: .
D gene: TRBD1
CDR3 DNA: TGTGCCAGCAGCCGACCCGTCCGGGACAGGGGTTATGGCTACACCTTC
CDR3 protein: CASSRPVRDRGYGYTF

V gene: TRBV18
J gene: TRBJ2-2
clone size: .
D gene: TRBD1
CDR3 DNA: TGTGCCAGCTCATGGAGTGGGACAGGACGGGAGCTGTTTTTT
CDR3 protein: CASSWSGTGRELFF

V gene: TRBV12-5
J gene: TRBJ1-4
clone size: .
D gene: TRBD1
CDR3 DNA: TGTGCTAGTGGTCTCGGACAGGGGGAAAAACTGTTTTTT
CDR3 protein: CASGLGQGEKLFF

V gene: TRBV18
J gene: TRBJ2-3
clone size: .
D gene: .
CDR3 DNA: TGTGCCAGCTCAGCTTTTCCCCCGGGACACAGCACAGATACGCAGTATTTT
CDR3 protein: CASSAFPPGHSTDTQYF

V gene: TRBV24-1
J gene: TRBJ2-2
clone size: .
D gene: .
CDR3 DNA: TGTGCCACCAGTGATTCGTCTCAGGGTCTCACCGGGGAGCTGTTTTTT
CDR3 protein: CATSDSSQGLTGELFF

V gene: TRBV2
J gene: TRBJ2-5
clone size: .
D gene: .
CDR3 DNA: TGTGCCAGCAGTGGGACAGACCAAGAGACCCAGTACTTC
CDR3 protein: CASSGTDQETQYF

V gene: TRBV25-1
J gene: TRBJ2-7
clone size: .
D gene: TRBD1
CDR3 DNA: TGTGCCAGCAGTCCTTCTGGACAGGGAGCCTACGAGCAGTACTTC
CDR3 protein: CASSPSGQGAYEQYF

V gene: TRBV5-1
J gene: TRBJ1-1
clone size: .
D gene: TRBD1
CDR3 DNA: TGCGCCAGCAGCTTGGCGGGACAGGAATCGGCTTTCTTT
CDR3 protein: CASSLAGQESAFF

V gene: TRBV3-1/TRBV3-2
J gene: TRBJ2-5
clone size: .
D gene: .
CDR3 DNA: TGTGCCAGCAGCCAAGATCCGACAGCACGAGAGACCCAGTACTTC
CDR3 protein: CASSQDPTARETQYF

V gene: TRBV21-1
J gene: TRBJ2-7
clone size: .
D gene: .
CDR3 DNA: TGTGCCAGCAGCAAAGACGCGGGATCCTACGAGCAGTACTTC
CDR3 protein: CASSKDAGSYEQYF

V gene: TRBV15
J gene: TRBJ1-6
clone size: once
D gene: TRBD1
CDR3 DNA: TGTGCCACCAGCAAGGACAGGGGGTATAATTCACCCCTCCACTTT
CDR3 protein: CATSKDRGYNSPLHF

V gene: TRBV5-4
J gene: TRBJ1-2
clone size: .
D gene: TRBD1
CDR3 DNA: TGTGCCAGCAGCCCTGAGGGGGCAAACTATGGCTACACCTTC
CDR3 protein: CASSPEGANYGYTF

V gene: TRBV6-5
J gene: TRBJ1-2
clone size: .
D gene: .
CDR3 DNA: TGTGCCAGCAGCTCGTCCCCGGACGGAGACTATGGCTACACCTTC
CDR3 protein: CASSSSPDGDYGYTF

V gene: TRBV30
J gene: TRBJ1-6
clone size: .
D gene: .
CDR3 DNA: TGTGCCTGGAGTGTAGGATTTAGCTCCTATAATTCACCCCTCCACTTT
CDR3 protein: CAWSVGFSSYNSPLHF

V gene: TRBV6-1
J gene: TRBJ2-3
clone size: .
D gene: .
CDR3 DNA: TGTGCCAGCAGTGAGGTAGGGGTAGATACGCAGTATTTT
CDR3 protein: CASSEVGVDTQYF

V gene: TRBV7-3
J gene: TRBJ2-3
clone size: .
D gene: .
CDR3 DNA: TGTGCCAGCAGCGATTCAGCCACAGATACGCAGTATTTT
CDR3 protein: CASSDSATDTQYF

V gene: TRBV5-6
J gene: TRBJ1-4
clone size: .
D gene: .
CDR3 DNA: TGTGCCAGCAGCTTGGAGGGCGCAACTAATGAAAAACTGTTTTTT
CDR3 protein: CASSLEGATNEKLFF

V gene: TRBV5-1
J gene: TRBJ2-2
clone size: .
D gene: TRBD2
CDR3 DNA: TGCGCCAGCAGCTTGACATATAGCGGGAACGAAAACACCGGGGAGCTGTTTTTT
CDR3 protein: CASSLTYSGNENTGELFF

V gene: TRBV5-1
J gene: TRBJ2-1
clone size: .
D gene: TRBD2
CDR3 DNA: TGCGCCAGCAGCTCATCCGGGACTAGCATCATTGAGCAGTTCTTC
CDR3 protein: CASSSSGTSIIEQFF

V gene: TRBV5-6
J gene: TRBJ2-2
clone size: .
D gene: TRBD1
CDR3 DNA: TGTGCCAGCAGCGTAATGTCAGGGGGCACCGGGGAGCTGTTTTTT
CDR3 protein: CASSVMSGGTGELFF

V gene: TRBV7-2
J gene: TRBJ2-1
clone size: .
D gene: .
CDR3 DNA: TGTGCCAGCAGCTCACCGAGGGGGAACAATGAGCAGTTCTTC
CDR3 protein: CASSSPRGNNEQFF

V gene: TRBV9
J gene: TRBJ1-2
clone size: .
D gene: TRBD1
CDR3 DNA: TGTGCCAGCAGCACGACAGGGTTTAACTATGGCTACACCTTC
CDR3 protein: CASSTTGFNYGYTF

V gene: TRBV30
J gene: TRBJ1-5
clone size: .
D gene: .
CDR3 DNA: TGTGCCTGGAGCCCGACGGGGTTCGCTAATCAGCCCCAGCATTTT
CDR3 protein: CAWSPTGFANQPQHF

V gene: TRBV29-1
J gene: TRBJ1-2
clone size: .
D gene: .
CDR3 DNA: TGCAGCGTTCTTATCTCCAGCAACTATGGCTACACCTTC
CDR3 protein: CSVLISSNYGYTF

V gene: TRBV9
J gene: TRBJ2-2
clone size: .
D gene: .
CDR3 DNA: TGTGCCAGCAGCGGTGGTCCGAGGAGTGTCAACACCGGGGAGCTGTTTTTT
CDR3 protein: CASSGGPRSVNTGELFF

V gene: TRBV18
J gene: TRBJ2-7
clone size: .
D gene: .
CDR3 DNA: TGTGCCAGCTCACCATCTCAGGGCGAGCAGTACTTC
CDR3 protein: CASSPSQGEQYF

V gene: TRBV5-6
J gene: TRBJ2-5
clone size: once
D gene: .
CDR3 DNA: TGTGCCAGCAGCGAGGCCAGGGGTAAGGGGCAAGAGACCCAGTACTTC
CDR3 protein: CASSEARGKGQETQYF

V gene: TRBV5-1
J gene: TRBJ2-1
clone size: once
D gene: TRBD1
CDR3 DNA: TGCGCCAGCACTTCGGACAGGAGCTCCTACAATGAGCAGTTCTTC
CDR3 protein: CASTSDRSSYNEQFF

V gene: TRBV2
J gene: TRBJ2-2
clone size: .
D gene: .
CDR3 DNA: TGTGCCAGCAGCCCGCGGTCGGGCTTGAGGGGGGAGCTGTTTTTT
CDR3 protein: CASSPRSGLRGELFF

V gene: TRBV11-2
J gene: TRBJ1-4
clone size: .
D gene: TRBD1
CDR3 DNA: TGTGCCAGCAGCTTAGCGTGGACAGGGAGAGATGAAAAACTGTTTTTT
CDR3 protein: CASSLAWTGRDEKLFF

V gene: TRBV5-4
J gene: TRBJ1-2
clone size: .
D gene: TRBD1
CDR3 DNA: TGTGCCAGCAGCTTGGGAGACAGGGCGATGGATGGCTACACCTTC
CDR3 protein: CASSLGDRAMDGYTF

V gene: TRBV12-3/TRBV12-4
J gene: TRBJ1-5
clone size: .
D gene: .
CDR3 DNA: TGTGCCAGCAGTTTAATCAGAAATCAGCCCCAGCATTTT
CDR3 protein: CASSLIRNQPQHF

V gene: TRBV18
J gene: TRBJ2-7
clone size: .
D gene: .
CDR3 DNA: TGTGCCAGCTCACCGCGCCGGGACGCCTACGAGCAGTACTTC
CDR3 protein: CASSPRRDAYEQYF

V gene: TRBV2
J gene: TRBJ1-2
clone size: .
D gene: .
CDR3 DNA: TGTGCCAGCAGTGGACAGCGACTCTATGGCTACACCTTC
CDR3 protein: CASSGQRLYGYTF

V gene: TRBV19
J gene: TRBJ1-2
clone size: .
D gene: TRBD1
CDR3 DNA: TGTGCCACCACACACCGACAGGGGATCGCCTATGGCTACACCTTC
CDR3 protein: CATTHRQGIAYGYTF

V gene: TRBV4-1
J gene: TRBJ2-3
clone size: .
D gene: TRBD2
CDR3 DNA: TGCGCCAGCAGCCAAGATAGGAAGGGAGGGCCTAGCACAGATACGCAGTATTTT
CDR3 protein: CASSQDRKGGPSTDTQYF

V gene: TRBV19
J gene: TRBJ1-3
clone size: .
D gene: .
CDR3 DNA: TGTGCCAGTACCGACAGCTTCTCTGGAAACACCATATATTTT
CDR3 protein: CASTDSFSGNTIYF

V gene: TRBV11-2
J gene: TRBJ2-3
clone size: .
D gene: TRBD1
CDR3 DNA: TGTGCCAGCAGCTTACGCGCAGGGGGCGCAGATACGCAGTATTTT
CDR3 protein: CASSLRAGGADTQYF

V gene: TRBV2
J gene: TRBJ1-1
clone size: .
D gene: TRBD1
CDR3 DNA: TGTGCCAGCAGAGGACAGGGCGCTGAAGCTTTCTTT
CDR3 protein: CASRGQGAEAFF